The 30 T cell receptor beta chains listed next were all sequenced from one sample in a study of shared clonotypes between healthy human individuals. Clones were sequenced by immunoSEQ multiplex PCR, and TCRdb holds only the in-frame ones, with some missing. The sample has about 1 million clones; 75% are singletons. The material sequenced was memory CD4+ T cells sorted from blood. As for subset: CD45RA-negative fraction. The receptor set was obtained from a man aged 18 to 30 in good health.

V gene TRBV10-3 combines with J gene TRBJ2-2, with 8 nucleotides matching TRBD1. V was clipped by 11 bases and J by 2 bases; unmatched bases: 4. This CDR3 has 13 residues. CDR1 and CDR2 (germline): ENHRY, SYGVKD. CDR3 sequence (DNA): TGTGCCGTCCAGGGGGCAAACACCGGGGAGCTGTTTTTT. It yields the protein CAVQGANTGELFF.

A few counts support this clone. The chain recombines TRBV30 with TRBJ2-2; the D gene is possibly TRBD1 (6 bases). V was trimmed by 3 bases and J by 1 base, leaving 9 bases between them. Looked up from germline, CDR1 is GTSNPN and CDR2 is SVGIG (reference sequence). This CDR3 is built from 14 residues. CDR3 protein: CAWRTGMNTGELFF. In DNA form, the CDR3 reads TGTGCCTGGAGGACAGGCATGAACACCGGGGAGCTGTTTTTT.

V is TRBV5-1 and J is TRBJ2-7; TRBD1 matches 8 bases. Losses at the gene ends were 4 bases for V and 7 bases for J; bases not matched to a gene: 7. Germline CDR1 SGHRS, CDR2 YFSETQ. The CDR3 runs 13 residues. This chain's CDR3 is CASSTDRVFEQYF. The CDR3 coding sequence is TGCGCCAGCAGCACGGACAGGGTCTTTGAGCAGTACTTC.

The chain uses TRBV25-1 and TRBJ1-1, with TRBD1 as a possible D gene (5 bases). This CDR3 has 14 residues. The V and J ends lost 1 base and 5 bases respectively, with 11 bases between them. Germline CDR1 reads MGHDK; CDR2 reads SYGVNS. CDR3 sequence (DNA): TGTGCCAGCAGTGAATGGAACGGGGGAACTGAAGCTTTCTTT. Translated: CASSEWNGGTEAFF. Looking up the rest from reference TRBV25-1 and TRBJ1-1 gives the full variable domain: EADIYQTPRYLVIGTGKKITLECSQTMGHDKMYWYQQDPGMELHLIHYSYGVNSTEKGDLSSESTVSRIRTEHFPLTLESARPSHTSQYLCASSEWNGGTEAFFGQGTRLTVV.

This clone was seen a single time. The gene calls are TRBV7-2 and TRBJ1-5; D remains unclear. V was cut by 5 bases and J by 5 bases, with 13 bases left in between. Germline assignment: CDR1 SGHTA and CDR2 FQGNSA. This CDR3 is built from 14 residues. The CDR3 here is CASSQGSAHQPQHF. The CDR3 DNA is TGTGCCAGCAGCCAAGGGTCCGCTCATCAGCCCCAGCATTTT.

V is TRBV2 and J is TRBJ2-7, with a tentative D call TRBD2 (6 bases). The CDR3 runs 12 residues. Germline V gene sequence: CDR1 SNHLY, CDR2 FYNNEI. Trimming left V 6 bases short and J 5 bases short, with 11 bases between. CDR3 DNA: TGTGCCAGCAGCCTGACTAGTCACGAGCAGTACTTC. Translating gives CASSLTSHEQYF.

The genes are TRBV7-2 and TRBJ2-5, with 8 bases identical to TRBD2. Trimming at V came to 7 bases and at J to 1 base, leaving 5 bases not matched to a gene. Germline loops: CDR1 SGHTA, CDR2 FQGNSA. CDR3 length equals 14 residues. The CDR3 nucleotides are TGTGCCAGCACCCGGGGGGGAGTCCAAGAGACCCAGTACTTC. Protein: CASTRGGVQETQYF.

The gene calls are TRBV6-1 and TRBJ2-5; TRBD2 agrees at 7 bases. The CDR3 spans 13 residues. V was clipped by 5 bases and J by 5 bases; unmatched bases: 5. Germline assignment: CDR1 MNHNS and CDR2 SASEGT. CDR3 nucleotide sequence: TGTGCCAGCAGTAAAGTCGGGGGGGAGACCCAGTACTTC. It is translated as CASSKVGGETQYF.

The chain combines TRBV7-6 with TRBJ2-7; the match to TRBD1 covers 9 bases. This CDR3 is 13 amino acids long. Germline CDR1 and CDR2: SGHVS and FNYEAQ. V was pared by 6 bases and J by 6 bases, with 6 bases of the junction left unmatched. CDR3 bases: TGTGCCAGCAGTCCCGACAGGGGGATCGAGCAGTACTTC. It yields the protein CASSPDRGIEQYF.

Regarding this clone: Germline and junction disagree at one end, which may indicate a read error. The rearrangement uses TRBV7-7 and TRBJ2-3; no reliable D call. The CDR3 runs 13 residues. Germline V lookup: CDR1 SSHAT, CDR2 FNYEAQ (reference sequence). CDR3 region: CASSPRNTDTQYF. CDR3 sequence (DNA): TGTGCTAGCAGCCCGAGGAACACAGATACGCAGTATTTT.

This clone has only one observation. CDR3: CASSSKGQGAREQYF. The CDR3 DNA reads TGCGCCAGCAGCTCGAAGGGACAGGGGGCGCGCGAGCAGTACTTC. The chain uses TRBV5-1 and TRBJ2-7, with 12 bases identical to TRBD1. The CDR3 runs to 15 residues. Per germline, CDR1 SGHRS and CDR2 YFSETQ. V shed 3 bases, J shed 6 bases, and the junction held 7 bases outside the gene matches.

Worth noting for this clone: This sequence may be a read error, since a much larger clone differs from it by one base. The gene calls are TRBV6-5 and TRBJ1-1, with D perhaps TRBD1 (5 bases). V shed 6 bases and J shed 1 base, with 9 bases lying between them. Per germline, CDR1 MNHEY and CDR2 SVGAGI. This CDR3 is built from 13 residues. CDR3 DNA: TGTGCCAGCAGCCATGGACAGAACACTGAAGCTTTCTTT. Encoded protein: CASSHGQNTEAFF.

The chain employs TRBV18 and TRBJ2-7, with D possibly being TRBD2 (6 bases). The CDR3 spans 14 residues. Germline V CDR1 and CDR2: KGHSH, LQKENI. V lost 3 bases and J lost 0, with 9 bases in between. Here the CDR3 DNA reads TGTGCCAGCTCACCTGGGGGGAACTCCTACGAGCAGTACTTC. Translated: CASSPGGNSYEQYF.

The chain is built from TRBV30 and TRBJ1-2; D call uncertain. Trimming shortened V by 4 bases and J by 0 bases, and 6 bases separated the two germline ends. The CDR3 covers 12 residues. Germline loops: CDR1 GTSNPN, CDR2 SVGIG (reference sequence). The CDR3 spells CAWTGSNYGYTF. The CDR3 DNA reads TGTGCCTGGACGGGATCTAACTATGGCTACACCTTC.

This rearrangement joins TRBV6-6 to TRBJ1-1; D is possibly TRBD1 (5 bases). The CDR3 runs 14 residues. Germline values: CDR1 MNHNY, CDR2 SVGAGI (reference sequence). V shed 6 bases and J shed 3 bases, with 14 bases lying between them. For the CDR3, the DNA is TGTGCCAGCAGACTCGATGGCAGGGACACTGAAGCTTTCTTT. Translation: CASRLDGRDTEAFF.

The rearrangement uses TRBV23-1 and TRBJ1-3, with 7 positions matching TRBD1. TRBV23-1 counts as an open reading frame of uncertain function. The CDR3 is 19 residues long. V gave up 8 bases and J gave up 0 bases; unmatched junction bases: 19. The CDR3 nucleotides are TGCGCCAGCGGCGACGGGACAGTCAAAGAAACTCTCTCTGGAAACACCATATATTTT. Protein product: CASGDGTVKETLSGNTIYF.

The rearrangement joins TRBV5-1 to TRBJ2-3; the D is unclear. Germline CDR1 is SGHRS and CDR2 is YFSETQ. CDR3 length: 14 residues. The V gene lost 3 bases and the J gene lost 0 bases, with 8 bases spanning the gap. The CDR3 region has the DNA TGCGCCAGCAGCTCGACTTCTAGCACAGATACGCAGTATTTT. It yields the protein CASSSTSSTDTQYF.

The rearrangement links TRBV11-2 to TRBJ2-5; the D gene is possibly TRBD2 (7 bases). Germline-derived CDR1 and CDR2 are SGHAT and FQNNGV. V lost 3 bases to trimming and J lost 7 bases, with 12 bases between them. This CDR3 is 13 amino acids long. The CDR3 region is CASSFDRGATQYF. For the CDR3, the DNA is TGTGCCAGCAGCTTTGACCGGGGGGCGACCCAGTACTTC.

The chain joins TRBV5-6 to TRBJ2-7, with 9 bases lining up with TRBD1. The CDR3 is 14 amino acids. Germline V gene lookup returns CDR1 SGHDT and CDR2 YYEEEE. Trimming took 0 bases from V and 2 from J; bases not matched to a gene: 0. This CDR3 is CASSLGTGAYEQYF. CDR3 in DNA: TGTGCCAGCAGCTTGGGGACAGGGGCCTACGAGCAGTACTTC.

The genes are TRBV30 and TRBJ1-1; weak D call: TRBD1 (6 bases). Germline CDR1 and CDR2: GTSNPN and SVGIG (reference sequence). The V gene lost 3 bases and the J gene lost 6 bases, with 8 bases spanning the gap. This CDR3 region has 11 residues. The CDR3 protein is CAWRQGAEAFF. For the CDR3, the DNA is TGTGCCTGGAGACAGGGCGCTGAAGCTTTCTTT.

This clone has at least ten counts. The CDR3: CASAGREDSPLHF. Here the CDR3 DNA reads TGTGCCAGCGCGGGCAGGGAGGATTCACCCCTCCACTTT. V gene TRBV2 combines with J gene TRBJ1-6; D possibly corresponds to TRBD1 (5 bases). The CDR3 runs 13 residues. Trimming removed 8 bases from V and 8 bases from J, with 13 bases in between. Germline lookup yields CDR1 SNHLY and CDR2 FYNNEI.

The J gene is TRBJ1-3, the V gene TRBV5-5; 7 bases line up with TRBD1. Trimming took 4 bases from V and 7 from J; bases not matched to a gene: 8. This CDR3 region has 14 residues. Per germline, CDR1 SGHKS and CDR2 YYEKEE (reference sequence). The DNA of the CDR3 is TGTGCCAGCAGCACACTGACAGGGCCGAACACCATATATTTT. As protein: CASSTLTGPNTIYF.

The genes are TRBV2 and TRBJ2-3; 7 nucleotides match TRBD1. The CDR3 is made up of 18 amino acids. Germline loops: CDR1 SNHLY, CDR2 FYNNEI. J lost 3 bases, V lost 2 bases, and 14 bases had no gene match. The CDR3 DNA reads as TGTGCCAGCAGTGAACGGGTCCGGTCAGGGGGAAAAACAGATACGCAGTATTTT. It encodes CASSERVRSGGKTDTQYF.

The chain combines TRBV4-2 with TRBJ2-1; maybe TRBD2 (6 bases). The length of the CDR3 is 16 residues. Germline CDR1 and CDR2: LGHNA and YNFKEQ. The V end was cut by 1 base, the J end by 0 bases, with 10 bases between. Here the CDR3 reads CASSQGDFSSYNEQFF. The CDR3 region has the DNA TGTGCCAGCAGCCAAGGGGACTTTAGCTCCTACAATGAGCAGTTCTTC.

V gene TRBV25-1 combines with J gene TRBJ2-7; 7 nucleotides agree with TRBD2. The ends lost 8 bases at V and 1 base at J; junction bases unmatched: 8. The CDR3 spans 14 residues. CDR1 MGHDK and CDR2 SYGVNS come from the germline V gene. Here the CDR3 reads CASRFGAGSYEQYF. The CDR3 DNA reads TGTGCCAGCCGTTTCGGAGCGGGATCCTACGAGCAGTACTTC.

The chain couples TRBV28 to TRBJ1-1; 8 bases agree with TRBD1. The CDR3 has 18 residues. Trimming at V came to 2 bases and at J to 0 bases, leaving 11 bases not matched to a gene. Germline loops: CDR1 MDHEN, CDR2 SYDVKM. In DNA, the CDR3 is TGTGCCAGCAGTTTAGTGACAGGGGCTTCCCAGATGAACACTGAAGCTTTCTTT. As protein: CASSLVTGASQMNTEAFF.

The genes are TRBV11-2 and TRBJ2-7; 9 nucleotides agree with TRBD1. V gave up 4 bases and J gave up 7 bases; unmatched junction bases: 2. Germline CDR1 is SGHAT and CDR2 is FQNNGV. The CDR3 is 12 amino acids. CDR3 residues: CASSWDREEQYF. The CDR3 bases are TGTGCCAGCAGCTGGGACAGGGAAGAGCAGTACTTC.

This rearrangement joins TRBV5-1 to TRBJ2-2, with D uncertain. The germline V and J ends were trimmed by 4 bases and 2 bases, with 15 bases remaining between them. Germline CDR1 SGHRS, CDR2 YFSETQ. The CDR3 extends over 16 amino acids. CDR3: CASSLDSYLNTGELFF. The CDR3 DNA sequence: TGCGCCAGCAGCCTCGACTCTTATTTAAACACCGGGGAGCTGTTTTTT.

This chain connects TRBV10-2 to TRBJ2-5; the match to TRBD2 covers 10 bases. Germline V gives CDR1 WSHSY, CDR2 SAAADI. The CDR3 sequence is 18 residues long. Trimming took 3 bases from V and 3 from J; bases not matched to a gene: 13. The CDR3 DNA reads TGCGCCAGCAGTGAAAGACTAGCGGGCGATCAATCAAAAGAGACCCAGTACTTC. Translated, it gives CASSERLAGDQSKETQYF.

The chain is built from TRBV29-1 and TRBJ1-2; 11 bases align to TRBD1. The germline V gene has CDR1 SQVTM and CDR2 ANQGSEA. The J segment lost 4 bases and the V segment lost 7 bases, leaving 11 bases of the junction unmatched. The CDR3 is 15 amino acids. CDR3 in amino acids: CSAAMGQGVRYGYTF. CDR3 DNA sequence: TGCAGCGCTGCAATGGGACAGGGGGTCCGCTATGGCTACACCTTC.